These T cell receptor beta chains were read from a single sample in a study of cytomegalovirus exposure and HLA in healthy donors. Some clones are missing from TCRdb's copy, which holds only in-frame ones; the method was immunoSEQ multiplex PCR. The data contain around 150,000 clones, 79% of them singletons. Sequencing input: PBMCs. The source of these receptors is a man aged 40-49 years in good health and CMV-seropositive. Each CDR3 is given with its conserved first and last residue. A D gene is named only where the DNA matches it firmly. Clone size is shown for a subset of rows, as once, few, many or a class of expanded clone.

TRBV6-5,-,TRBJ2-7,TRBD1,TGTGCCAGCATCTCGGGACAGGGTAGCGACGAGCAGTACTTC,CASISGQGSDEQYF
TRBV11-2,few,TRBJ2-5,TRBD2,TGTGCCAGCAGCTCACAAGGACTAGCGGTTCAAGAGACCCAGTACTTC,CASSSQGLAVQETQYF
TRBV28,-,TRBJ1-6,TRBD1,TGTGCCAGCAGTAGAGACAGGGGTGGTTCACCCCTCCACTTT,CASSRDRGGSPLHF
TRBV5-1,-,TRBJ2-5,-,TGCGCCAGCAGCTTGAGCCAGGTCAGGGAGACCCAGTACTTC,CASSLSQVRETQYF
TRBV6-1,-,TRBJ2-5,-,TGTGCCAGCAGTTCCATGGGGAGTATGGGCGAGACCCAGTACTTC,CASSSMGSMGETQYF
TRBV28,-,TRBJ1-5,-,TGTGCCAGCAGTTATAGAATGGTGGGGGCGCGGGTCAATCAGCCCCAGCATTTT,CASSYRMVGARVNQPQHF
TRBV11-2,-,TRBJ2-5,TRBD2,TGTGCCAGCAGCCCCGGGACTAGCGGGAGGCTAGAGACCCAGTACTTC,CASSPGTSGRLETQYF
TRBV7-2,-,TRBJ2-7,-,TGTGCCAGCAGCTCTCCGTTCGGGGAGCAGTACTTC,CASSSPFGEQYF
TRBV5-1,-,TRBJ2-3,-,TGCGCCAGCAGCTTGGGGGTGGACTCTAGCACAGATACGCAGTATTTT,CASSLGVDSSTDTQYF
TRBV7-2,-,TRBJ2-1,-,TGTGCCAGCAGCTTAATTGGCGACTCCGGAAGCTCCTACAATGAGCAGTTCTTC,CASSLIGDSGSSYNEQFF
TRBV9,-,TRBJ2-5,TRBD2,TGTGCCAGCAGCCCCCCCGCGACTAGCCGGGAGACCCAGTACTTC,CASSPPATSRETQYF
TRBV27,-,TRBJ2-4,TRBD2,TGTGCCAGCAGTTTAAGGCTAGCGGCAAACATTCAGTACTTC,CASSLRLAANIQYF
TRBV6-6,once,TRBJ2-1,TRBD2,TGTGCCAGCAGTTACGCGGGAGAGGGTGAGCAGTTCTTC,CASSYAGEGEQFF
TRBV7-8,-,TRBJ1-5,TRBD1,TGTGCCAGCAGTCCGGACAGGGGCAATCAGCCCCAGCATTTT,CASSPDRGNQPQHF
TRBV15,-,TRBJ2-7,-,TGTGCCACCAGCAGAGGATCTAGCTCCTACGAGCAGTACTTC,CATSRGSSSYEQYF
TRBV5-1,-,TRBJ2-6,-,TGCGCCAGCAGCTTGGGATATGGGCTCTCTGGGGCCAACGTCCTGACTTTC,CASSLGYGLSGANVLTF
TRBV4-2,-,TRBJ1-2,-,TGTGCCAGCAGCCCCAGGTACGGGGGGGACTATGGCTACACCTTC,CASSPRYGGDYGYTF
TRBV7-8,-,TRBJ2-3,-,TGTGCCAGCAGCTTAGCCGCGAGGGAACACAAGGCGTATTTT,CASSLAAREHKAYF
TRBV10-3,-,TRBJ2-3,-,TGTGCCATCGACACGGGAGTAGGTACAGATACGCAGTATTTT,CAIDTGVGTDTQYF
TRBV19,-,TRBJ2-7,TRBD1,TGTGCCAGTAGTTACAGGGGGCTCGTCTCCTACGAGCAGTACTTC,CASSYRGLVSYEQYF
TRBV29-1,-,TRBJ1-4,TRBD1,TGCAGCGTTAGGACAGGTGTTGGGGGTGAAAAACTGTTTTTT,CSVRTGVGGEKLFF
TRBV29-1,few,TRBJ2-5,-,TGCAGCGTTGTGGGGGGCGAACAGGGGTCCCAAGAGACCCAGTACTTC,CSVVGGEQGSQETQYF
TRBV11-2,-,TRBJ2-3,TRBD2,TGTGCCAGCAGCGAGAGACTAGCGGGAGTGGGAGATACGCAGTATTTT,CASSERLAGVGDTQYF
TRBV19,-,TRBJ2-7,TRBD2,TGTGCCAGTAGTAACGGCGGGAGGGCGATTCGGAAATTATACGAGCAGTACTTC,CASSNGGRAIRKLYEQYF
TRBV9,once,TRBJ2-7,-,TGTGCCAGCAGCGTAACTGGAGACGGAAGATCCTACGAGCAGTACTTC,CASSVTGDGRSYEQYF
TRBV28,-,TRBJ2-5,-,TGTGCCAGCAGTTCCGCCGCAGGGTCCCTTCAAGAGACCCAGTACTTC,CASSSAAGSLQETQYF
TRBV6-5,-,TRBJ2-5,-,TGTGCCAGCAGTTCCCAGGGTGAGACCCAGTACTTC,CASSSQGETQYF
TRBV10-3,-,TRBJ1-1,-,TGTGCCATCAGTGATGCAGACAGGACGAACACTGAAGCTTTCTTT,CAISDADRTNTEAFF
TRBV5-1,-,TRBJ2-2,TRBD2,TGCGCCAGCGGGGATTTAGCGGGAGGTTTGAACACCGGGGAGCTGTTTTTT,CASGDLAGGLNTGELFF
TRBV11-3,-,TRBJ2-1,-,TGTGCCAGCAGCTTAGGTAGAAATGAGCAGTTCTTC,CASSLGRNEQFF
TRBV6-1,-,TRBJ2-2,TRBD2,TGTGCCAGCAGTGTACTAGCGGTAAACACCGGGGAGCTGTTTTTT,CASSVLAVNTGELFF
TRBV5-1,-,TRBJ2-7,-,TGCGCCAGCAGGAACGAAGACATTACGGGCTCGGGGGAGCAGTACTTC,CASRNEDITGSGEQYF
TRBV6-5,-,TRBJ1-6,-,TGTGCCAGCAGTTACAGGGGCGGTAATTCACCCCTCCACTTT,CASSYRGGNSPLHF
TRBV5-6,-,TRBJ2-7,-,TGTGCCAGCAGCTTAGGACACTCCTACGAGCAGTACTTC,CASSLGHSYEQYF
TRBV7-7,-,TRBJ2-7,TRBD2,TGTGCTAGCAGCTTAGGACTAGCGGGAGACGAGCAGTACTTC,CASSLGLAGDEQYF
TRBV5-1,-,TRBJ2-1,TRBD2,TGCGCCAGCAGCTTGGCGGGACTAGCGGGAGATGTACAGTTCTTC,CASSLAGLAGDVQFF
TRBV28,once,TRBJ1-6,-,TGTGCCAGCAGTTTATCAGGGGATAATTCACCCCTCCACTTT,CASSLSGDNSPLHF
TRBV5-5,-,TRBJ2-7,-,TGTGCCAGCAGCTCCTTCCACGAGCAGTACTTC,CASSSFHEQYF
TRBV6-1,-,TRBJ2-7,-,TGTGCCAGCAGTGAATTGTACTTCTCCTACGAGCAGTACTTC,CASSELYFSYEQYF
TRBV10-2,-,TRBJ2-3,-,TGCGCCAGCAGTGACCCGACTAGCACAGATACGCAGTATTTT,CASSDPTSTDTQYF
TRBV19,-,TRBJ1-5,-,TGTGCCAGTACCACAATGGGGGGATTAGGCCAGCCCCAGCATTTT,CASTTMGGLGQPQHF
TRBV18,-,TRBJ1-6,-,TGTGCCAGCTCACCGACGGGGGATTCACCCCTCCACTTT,CASSPTGDSPLHF
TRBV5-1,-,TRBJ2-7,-,TGCGCCAGCAGCTTGGTCCGGGGATCCGAGCAGTACTTC,CASSLVRGSEQYF
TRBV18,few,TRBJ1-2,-,TGTGCCAGCGCCCAGGGTCCCCTATTCTATGGCTACACCTTC,CASAQGPLFYGYTF
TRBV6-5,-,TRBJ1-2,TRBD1,TGTGCCAGCAGTTCCGGGACAGGGGCTAACTATGGCTACACCTTC,CASSSGTGANYGYTF
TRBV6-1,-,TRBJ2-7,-,TGTGCCAGCAGTGAAGAACTAGCAGGCTCCTACGAGCAGTACTTC,CASSEELAGSYEQYF
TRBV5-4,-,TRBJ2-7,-,TGTGCCAGCAGCTTGTGGAGGGGCCACGAGCAGTACTTC,CASSLWRGHEQYF
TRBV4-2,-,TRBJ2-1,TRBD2,TGTGCCAGCAGCCTAAGTCTCGCGGGAGCAAGTAATGAGCAGTTCTTC,CASSLSLAGASNEQFF
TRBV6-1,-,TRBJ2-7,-,TGTGCCAGCAGTGAAATACAGCCTTACAACGAGCAGTACTTC,CASSEIQPYNEQYF
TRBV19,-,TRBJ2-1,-,TGTGCCAGTAGTATGAGCGGCGGATCCTACAATGAGCAGTTCTTC,CASSMSGGSYNEQFF